These 25 T cell receptor beta chains share one sample of origin, sequenced in a study of blood T cell repertoires in COVID-19. The table came from immunoSEQ multiplex PCR; TCRdb's copy has only in-frame clones and leaves some out. The sample lists about 130,000 clones; roughly 86% were seen once. Sequencing input: peripheral blood. The receptors originated from a human donor in a cohort sampled during active COVID-19.

The rearrangement links TRBV30 to TRBJ2-7; no firm D call. Trimming shortened V by 0 bases and J by 2 bases, and 8 bases separated the two germline ends. Germline CDR1 GTSNPN, CDR2 SVGIG (reference sequence). The CDR3 totals 13 residues. CDR3 bases: TGTGCCTGGAGTGTAATGGGCGCCTACGAGCAGTACTTC. Translated, it gives CAWSVMGAYEQYF.

The rearrangement links TRBV9 to TRBJ1-4; the D is unclear. V was clipped by 0 bases and J by 8 bases, with 8 bases between them. The CDR3 totals 13 residues. The germline V gene has CDR1 SGDLS and CDR2 YYNGEE. This CDR3 is CASSVVAPEKLFF. CDR3 coding DNA: TGTGCCAGCAGCGTAGTAGCCCCAGAAAAACTGTTTTTT. Based on the CDR3 plus reference TRBV9 and TRBJ1-4, the full variable domain is DSGVTQTPKHLITATGQRVTLRCSPRSGDLSVYWYQQSLDQGLQFLIQYYNGEERAKGNILERFSAQQFPDLHSELNLSSLELGDSALYFCASSVVAPEKLFFGSGTQLSVL.

The gene calls are TRBV18 and TRBJ1-2, with 7 bases matching TRBD1. The CDR3 contains 12 residues. CDR1 and CDR2 (germline): KGHSH, LQKENI. Trimming removed 8 bases from V and 9 bases from J; junction bases left unmatched: 9. The CDR3 reads CASEQGPNSYTF. CDR3 sequence (DNA): TGTGCCAGCGAACAGGGGCCGAATAGCTACACCTTC. Combining the CDR3 with reference TRBV18 and TRBJ1-2 gives the whole variable domain NAGVMQNPRHLVRRRGQEARLRCSPMKGHSHVYWYRQLPEEGLKFMVYLQKENIIDESGMPKERFSAEFPKEGPSILRIQQVVRGDSAAYFCASEQGPNSYTFGSGTRLTVV.

The V and J genes are TRBV10-3 and TRBJ2-3; 11 bases match TRBD2. Per germline, CDR1 ENHRY and CDR2 SYGVKD. V gave up 4 bases and J gave up 4 bases; unmatched junction bases: 10. The length of the CDR3 is 17 residues. CDR3 bases: TGTGCCATCAGTGGAGGTAGCGGGGGGGCCCAGGCAGATACGCAGTATTTT. It specifies CAISGGSGGAQADTQYF.

V is TRBV4-2 and J is TRBJ1-2; D is ambiguous. V was cut by 4 bases and J by 4 bases, with 7 bases left in between. The length of the CDR3 is 12 residues. Germline values: CDR1 LGHNA, CDR2 YNFKEQ. The CDR3 DNA reads TGTGCCAGCAGCCTGGGCCTCTATGGCTACACCTTC. This codes for CASSLGLYGYTF.

This chain joins TRBV25-1 and TRBJ2-2, with 7 bases that match TRBD1. Per germline, CDR1 MGHDK and CDR2 SYGVNS. Germline trimming cut 1 base from V and 6 bases from J; bases unmatched to any gene: 8. The CDR3 length is 16 residues. The CDR3 loop is CASSELTGRFSGELFF. The CDR3, as DNA: TGTGCCAGCAGTGAATTGACAGGGAGATTTTCCGGGGAGCTGTTTTTT.

This chain joins TRBV5-1 and TRBJ2-7, with 13 bases matching TRBD2. Germline values: CDR1 SGHRS, CDR2 YFSETQ. The CDR3 has 17 residues. V gave up 1 base and J gave up 4 bases; unmatched junction bases: 8. The DNA for the CDR3 is TGCGCCAGCAGCTTGACTAGCGGGGGGGCGGGCTCGTACGAGCAGTACTTC. Its translation is CASSLTSGGAGSYEQYF. The whole variable domain, filled in from reference TRBV5-1 and TRBJ2-7, reads KAGVTQTPRYLIKTRGQQVTLSCSPISGHRSVSWYQQTPGQGLQFLFEYFSETQRNKGNFPGRFSGRQFSNSRSEMNVSTLELGDSALYLCASSLTSGGAGSYEQYFGPGTRLTVT.

This clone was detected only once. DNA for the CDR3: TGTGCCAGCAGCCAAGTATCGGGGAGCGAGCAGTACTTC. Residues: CASSQVSGSEQYF. J is TRBJ2-7 and V is TRBV14, with TRBD2 as a possible D gene (5 bases). Trimming took 1 base from V and 6 from J, leaving 10 bases between them. Germline CDR1 is SGHDN and CDR2 is FVKESK. CDR3 size: 13 residues.

This clone was seen a few times. The J gene is TRBJ1-6, the V gene TRBV18; 8 bases line up with TRBD1. J lost 4 bases, V lost 3 bases, and 5 bases had no gene match. The CDR3 consists of 16 residues. CDR1 KGHSH and CDR2 LQKENI come from the germline V gene. CDR3 bases: TGTGCCAGCTCACCCGGACAGGGCCTGTATAATTCACCCCTCCACTTT. Protein sequence: CASSPGQGLYNSPLHF.

V usage is TRBV28 and J usage is TRBJ1-1, with 10 nucleotides matching TRBD1. This CDR3 is 16 amino acids long. Germline trimming cut 6 bases from V and 5 bases from J; bases unmatched to any gene: 12. Germline V CDR1 and CDR2: MDHEN, SYDVKM. CDR3 residues: CASRPPPGQGSTEAFF. As DNA, the CDR3 is TGTGCCAGCAGGCCACCTCCGGGACAGGGGAGTACTGAAGCTTTCTTT.

This sequence joins TRBV7-9 and TRBJ1-4; TRBD1 aligns across 9 bases. With 6 bases clipped from V and 5 bases from J, the junction kept 4 bases outside the gene matches. Germline CDR1 and CDR2: SEHNR and FQNEAQ (reference sequence). The CDR3 has 14 amino acids. CDR3 nucleotides: TGTGCCAGCAGGTTGGGACAGGGAAATGAAAAACTGTTTTTT. It specifies CASRLGQGNEKLFF. Full variable domain (rest looked up from reference TRBV7-9 and TRBJ1-4): DTGVSQNPRHKITKRGQNVTFRCDPISEHNRLYWYRQTLGQGPEFLTYFQNEAQLEKSRLLSDRFSAERPKGSFSTLEIQRTEQGDSAMYLCASRLGQGNEKLFFGSGTQLSVL.

This sequence joins TRBV5-1 and TRBJ2-3, with 9 nucleotides matching TRBD2. Trimming took 2 bases from V and 6 from J; bases not matched to a gene: 4. This CDR3 spans 14 amino acids. CDR1 and CDR2 (germline): SGHRS, YFSETQ. The CDR3: CASSFSGREDTQYF. The CDR3 coding sequence is TGCGCCAGCAGCTTTAGCGGGAGAGAGGATACGCAGTATTTT.

The chain has TRBV2 and TRBJ2-1; 10 bases align to TRBD2. The CDR3 is made up of 15 amino acids. Trimming cost V 6 bases and J 5 bases; bases outside gene matches: 7. Germline values: CDR1 SNHLY, CDR2 FYNNEI. The CDR3 loop is CASSMTSGYNNEQFF. The CDR3 DNA reads TGTGCCAGCAGCATGACTAGCGGGTACAACAATGAGCAGTTCTTC.

This chain joins TRBV19 and TRBJ1-3, with D uncertain. The V end was cut by 2 bases, the J end by 0 bases, with 11 bases between. Per germline, CDR1 LNHDA and CDR2 SQIVND (reference sequence). The CDR3 consists of 16 residues. The CDR3 is CASSISGPGSGNTIYF. DNA of the CDR3: TGTGCCAGTAGTATAAGTGGTCCCGGCTCTGGAAACACCATATATTTT.

The chain joins TRBV7-3 to TRBJ2-7, with D perhaps TRBD2 (5 bases). This CDR3 contains 13 residues. V was trimmed by 10 bases and J by 0 bases, leaving 13 bases between them. The V gene's germline CDR1 is SGHTA and CDR2 FQGTGA. The CDR3 coding sequence is TGTGCCACTCCCCGGGGTATCTCCTACGAGCAGTACTTC. Protein product: CATPRGISYEQYF. The whole variable domain, remainder taken from reference TRBV7-3 and TRBJ2-7, is GAGVSQTPSNKVTEKGKYVELRCDPISGHTALYWYRQSLGQGPEFLIYFQGTGAADDSGLPNDRFFAVRPEGSVSTLKIQRTERGDSAVYLCATPRGISYEQYFGPGTRLTVT.

The V gene is TRBV20-1, the J gene TRBJ1-6; perhaps TRBD1 as D (6 bases). Trimming pared 3 bases from V and 9 bases from J, leaving 18 bases between. The CDR3 is made up of 15 amino acids. Germline V gives CDR1 DFQATT, CDR2 SNEGSKA (reference sequence). This CDR3 is CSASGEGVGFSPLHF. The CDR3 coding sequence is TGCAGTGCTAGTGGGGAGGGGGTCGGGTTTTCACCCCTCCACTTT.

The CDR3 here is CSVQQGLNQPQHF. CDR3 in DNA: TGCAGCGTTCAGCAGGGCCTAAATCAGCCCCAGCATTTT. The V and J genes are TRBV29-1 and TRBJ1-5, with D possibly being TRBD1 (5 bases). The CDR3 is 13 amino acids. Trimming removed 5 bases from V and 4 bases from J, with 12 bases in between. Germline-derived CDR1 and CDR2 are SQVTM and ANQGSEA.

The V call is TRBV5-6, the J call TRBJ2-7; tentative D call: TRBD1 (6 bases). The CDR3 covers 13 residues. In germline, CDR1 is SGHDT, CDR2 YYEEEE. Trimming left V 4 bases short and J 4 bases short, with 12 bases between. Here the CDR3 DNA reads TGTGCCAGCAGCCTTCAGGGGCAATACGAGCAGTACTTC. It codes for CASSLQGQYEQYF. The whole variable domain, filled in from reference TRBV5-6 and TRBJ2-7, reads DAGVTQSPTHLIKTRGQQVTLRCSPKSGHDTVSWYQQALGQGPQFIFQYYEEEERQRGNFPDRFSGHQFPNYSSELNVNALLLGDSALYLCASSLQGQYEQYFGPGTRLTVT.

The chain uses TRBV27 and TRBJ1-2, with TRBD1 as a possible D gene (5 bases). Trimming pared 0 bases from V and 5 bases from J, leaving 16 bases between. Per germline, CDR1 MNHEY and CDR2 SMNVEV (reference sequence). CDR3 length: 16 amino acids. The DNA of the CDR3 is TGTGCCAGCAGTTTATCCAGGCAGGGCGTTCCTTATGGCTACACCTTC. This encodes CASSLSRQGVPYGYTF.

The V gene is TRBV19, the J gene TRBJ1-1, with 8 bases identical to TRBD1. Germline loops: CDR1 LNHDA, CDR2 SQIVND (reference sequence). The junction had 1 base not matched to a gene; V was cut back by 6 bases and J by 4 bases. CDR3 length: 12 amino acids. In nucleotides, the CDR3 is TGTGCCAGTAGGGACAGGGTCACTGAAGCTTTCTTT. Encoded protein: CASRDRVTEAFF.

This clone showed up just once. The chain has TRBV5-6 and TRBJ2-4, with D maybe TRBD1 (5 bases). Germline assignment: CDR1 SGHDT and CDR2 YYEEEE. The CDR3 contains 19 residues. V was clipped by 0 bases and J by 2 bases, with 21 bases between them. In nucleotides, the CDR3 is TGTGCCAGCAGCTTGGAACCAGGGCTTAAAATGGGGTCCAAAAACATTCAGTACTTC. Translated: CASSLEPGLKMGSKNIQYF.

This clone was seen just once. The V gene is TRBV5-1, the J gene TRBJ2-7, with unresolved D. The V gene lost 7 bases and the J gene lost 1 base, with 18 bases spanning the gap. The CDR3 contains 15 residues. Germline V lookup: CDR1 SGHRS, CDR2 YFSETQ. The CDR3 is CASAGAPSSSYEQYF. CDR3 nucleotides: TGCGCCAGCGCAGGTGCCCCCAGCAGTTCCTACGAGCAGTACTTC.

The chain has TRBV12-1 and TRBJ1-5; no DNA check was done on the table's D call, TRBD1. TRBV12-1 is a known pseudogene. The CDR3 has 18 amino acids. The CDR3 nucleotides are TGTGCCAGCAGCCAACCCCGGGACAGGACGTATAGCAATCAGCCCCAGCATTTT. This gives the protein CASSQPRDRTYSNQPQHF.

V and J are TRBV30 and TRBJ1-1; 8 bases are shared with TRBD1. Germline loops: CDR1 GTSNPN, CDR2 SVGIG (reference sequence). V gave up 5 bases and J gave up 1 base; unmatched junction bases: 0. This CDR3 is built from 12 residues. For the CDR3, the DNA is TGTGCCTGGGACAGGGGGAACACTGAAGCTTTCTTT. Translation: CAWDRGNTEAFF.

This chain joins TRBV3-1 (or the pseudogene TRBV3-2) and TRBJ2-1; D may be TRBD2 (6 bases). From germline, CDR1 is LGHDT and CDR2 YNNKEL (reference sequence). Trimming removed 6 bases at V and 5 bases at J, with 20 bases between. The CDR3 extends over 16 amino acids. CDR3 DNA sequence: TGTGCCAGCAGACTGGAGGGCCTCCACGTGAACAATGAGCAGTTCTTC. The encoded protein is CASRLEGLHVNNEQFF.